This T cell receptor beta chain was sequenced during a study of blood T cell repertoires in COVID-19. Study in general: The origin of the acute and convalescent COVID-19 samples was the United States, Italy and Spain. The analysed material was cDNA or gDNA that came from T cells, B-cell-depleted T cells, or PBMCs.

The CDR3 length is 14 residues. Deletions cut 3 bases from V and 5 bases from J, with 14 bases between. The germline V gene has CDR1 SGHRS and CDR2 YFSETQ. Original handling: The authors estimated nucleated cell counts from reference gene primer amplification. TCRdb's copy holds only in-frame clones and misses some; the assay was immunoSEQ multiplex PCR. The DNA was the basis for D and trimming; V, J and clone size are from that table. Counted here are under 200,000 clones, 86% occurring once; the ten biggest clones make up roughly 7%. Sequencing was done on a sample of peripheral blood. The gene calls are TRBV5-1 and TRBJ2-5; the D gene is possibly TRBD1 (5 bases). This clonotype was obtained from a man aged 50-60 years with active or convalescent COVID-19. CDR3 in DNA: TGCGCCAGCAGCTCGCCGGGCAGGGTGGAGACCCAGTACTTC. Protein sequence: CASSSPGRVETQYF.